This TCR beta chain came from a study of blood T cells in healthy people across ages. A second PCR, run for roughly 7 to 11 cycles, used a sample-barcoded 5' primer plus a J-beta primer mix. MiXCR, applied by TCRdb to the 5' RACE reads, yields one record per CDR3 protein. Of around 1,800,000 distinct CDR3 sequences listed, 30% to 40% are singletons. CDR1 and CDR2 from the germline V gene are MNHNS and SASEGT. The CDR3 runs 12 residues. Trimming took off 4 bases at V and 9 bases at J, with 13 bases between the two ends. This clonotype was detected a few times. The chain is built from TRBV6-1 and TRBJ2-7; no firm D call. This clonotype originated in a human donor in good health. Specimen: blood. CDR3 bases: TGTGCCAGCAGTGGAGGCAGGTTATCGCAGTACTTC. The encoded protein is CASSGGRLSQYF.